This T cell receptor (beta chain) was identified in a study of OX40 agonist ivuxolimab in advanced cancers. Study-wide results and limits: More expanded clones were found, on average, in CD8+ than in CD4+ T cells.

Autoimmune disease history or systemic immunosuppression meant exclusion. Germline CDR1 reads SNHLY; CDR2 reads FYNNEI. The CDR3 has 16 amino acids. Trimming cost V 0 bases and J 8 bases; bases outside gene matches: 12. Judged by abundance, this clone is medium-sized. Its antigen is as yet unknown. Sequenced by immunoSEQ multiplex PCR; TCRdb stores in-frame clones only, minus some. The sample has under 30,000 clones, more than 60% seen once; the top ten hold around 15%. This sequence joins TRBV2 and TRBJ1-2; 7 positions agree with TRBD1. The specimen was CD4+ or CD8+ T cells sorted from blood, collected in a trial of the OX40 agonist ivuxolimab. This clonotype was obtained from an adult with an advanced solid tumor such as melanoma, head and neck, liver or kidney cancer. The CDR3 DNA reads as TGTGCCAGCAGTGAAGCAAGGCCGGGACAGTCCTGGGGCTACACCTTC. This translates into CASSEARPGQSWGYTF.